A selection of T cell receptor beta chains follows, all from one sample in a study of shared clonotypes between healthy human individuals. Generated by immunoSEQ multiplex PCR, the TCRdb table keeps only in-frame clones and is missing some. The sample contains about 2 million clones, approximately 94% of which appear only once. The sequencing input was naive CD8+ T cells sorted from blood. The receptors here all came from a man aged 18 to 30 in good health. Both conserved end residues are trimmed from each CDR3. Size tells how often a clone was seen (once, few, many) or the class of an expanded clone, and some rows leave it out.

V gene | clone size | CDR3 length | CDR3 protein
TRBV4-1 | once | 15 | ASSPMAGGLIQETQY
TRBV5-1 | once | 13 | ASSFVDRNNSPLH
TRBV13 | once | 11 | ASSFESGYEQY
TRBV6-5 | NA | 13 | ASSYTTGSNQPQH
TRBV18 | NA | 15 | ASSPALVRGLTDTQY
TRBV7-9 | NA | 13 | ASSPGATGGETQY
TRBV4-1 | NA | 12 | ASSLNPVIYEQY
TRBV5-4 | NA | 11 | ASSLNIGYEQY
TRBV9 | once | 12 | ASSPLDRDYEQY
TRBV6-6 | NA | 11 | ASLDNSGNTIY
TRBV11-2 | NA | 13 | ASSSPGQGVYGYT
TRBV4-1 | once | 13 | ASSPIDLSSYEQY
TRBV11-2 | NA | 10 | ASQVGAGELF
TRBV30 | NA | 14 | AWSVALAVRPTEAF
TRBV4-1 | NA | 11 | ASSTAWNTEAF
TRBV30 | NA | 13 | AWTSSGRANETQY
TRBV29-1 | NA | 7 | SVDQPQH
TRBV6-1 | NA | 16 | ASSEAWQNTLYSYEQY
TRBV29-1 | NA | 13 | SVVSLGDSGNTIY
TRBV5-6 | NA | 15 | ASSLGSSGSDLDTQY
TRBV4-1 | NA | 12 | ASSQTGITDTQY
TRBV5-1 | NA | 14 | ASSSARTADTGELF
TRBV4-1 | NA | 14 | ASSQVEGSRDQPQH
TRBV30 | NA | 13 | AWSVGHSSGQPQH
TRBV6-5 | NA | 12 | ASKPTGNSYEQY
TRBV19 | NA | 11 | ASMQGSNTEAF
TRBV7-9 | NA | 11 | ASRGQYNEKLF
TRBV10-1 | NA | 11 | ASSESEGHIQY
TRBV19 | NA | 12 | ASSIQGGAYEQY
TRBV28 | NA | 15 | ASSPPGTWEMNTEAF
TRBV12-5 | NA | 18 | ASGLVQGTMFGTGEEKLF
TRBV6-1 | NA | 14 | ASSEARGHAGNTIY
TRBV23-1 | NA | 13 | ASSHRGQIRLEVA
TRBV29-1 | NA | 10 | SARDTSYEQY
TRBV4-1 | NA | 15 | ASSLPPGTSGSNEQF
TRBV5-4 | NA | 15 | ASSSYGTSALADIQY
TRBV9 | NA | 12 | ASSPGPGAEKLF
TRBV5-4 | NA | 12 | ASSPGQGIYEQY
TRBV28 | NA | 14 | ASSSPPGHLNTEAF
TRBV11-2 | NA | 13 | ASSSTSGGQETQY
TRBV30 | NA | 14 | AWSLSSGLNTGELF
TRBV6-4 | NA | 15 | ASSDSEGEFYKNIQY
TRBV7-3 | NA | 14 | ASSARAGGPANEQF
TRBV7-6 | NA | 13 | ASSPGTGVAYEQY
TRBV19 | NA | 12 | ASSLSSARYEQY
TRBV11-2 | NA | 15 | ASSSWSSGYVTDTQY
TRBV6-5 | NA | 14 | ASSYSGQTTNEKLF
TRBV5-5 | NA | 14 | ASSQSPYPQSYEQY
TRBV4-1 | NA | 16 | ASSQEGPRTSGTYEQY
TRBV20-1 | once | 9 | SARELYEQY
TRBV29-1 | NA | 11 | SVESGNTGELF
TRBV4-1 | NA | 16 | ASSQEPPGTSGTYEQY
TRBV28 | NA | 13 | ASSPWDKQSGPQH
TRBV4-3 | NA | 13 | ASSQDGTSGNEQF
TRBV27 | NA | 11 | ASRNLDMDTQY
TRBV25-1 | NA | 12 | ASSETGTGYEQY
TRBV5-6 | NA | 12 | ASSFAGQLYEQY
TRBV6-5 | NA | 11 | ASRSGGNTEAF
TRBV11-2 | NA | 17 | ASSLGIMVGQGDPDTQY